The sequence of this T cell receptor (beta chain) was determined in a study of cytomegalovirus exposure and HLA in healthy donors. Study-wide findings and caveats: The authors reported that TCR beta sequences could predict HLA-A and HLA-B alleles. These predictions were accurate for most subjects in the first cohort.

The V end lost 5 bases, the J end lost 9 bases, and 23 bases lay between the germline ends. The CDR3 runs to 16 residues. Germline V gene sequence: CDR1 LNHDA, CDR2 SQIVND (reference sequence). 60 Vbeta and 13 Jbeta primers were used in PCR. Sequencing was performed with immunoSEQ multiplex PCR; in TCRdb, only in-frame clones are kept and a portion is missing. The sample records 95,000 to 100,000 clones, around 80% being singletons. Details on this clone: What it binds is unknown.

The sequencing sample was made of PBMCs. The J gene is TRBJ2-1, the V gene TRBV19; a weak D match, TRBD2 (7 bases). This receptor was taken from a man between 60 and 75 years old in good health and CMV-seropositive. CDR3 coding DNA: TGTGCCAGTAGTCGCTTCGGGCGGGGGACATATTCTGAGCAGTTCTTC. It translates to CASSRFGRGTYSEQFF.